This T cell receptor beta chain was identified in a study of regulatory T cells in long-lasting Graves disease. Germline V lookup: CDR1 SGHTA, CDR2 FQGNSA. The germline V and J ends were trimmed by 2 bases and 0 bases, with 7 bases remaining between them. CDR3 length equals 14 residues. Arm-PCR of CDR3 regions with iRepertoire HTBI primers generated TCR beta libraries. TCRdb independently ran MiXCR on the multiplex PCR reads; one entry per CDR3 protein. The sample yields around 340,000 distinct CDR3 sequences, roughly a fifth seen once. This clonotype was counted ten times or more. This sample's time point: persistent/refractory GD, antithyroid drugs over 5 years with positive TRAb. The TCR library used RNA extracted from PBMCs.

Sequenced here: peripheral blood mononuclear cells (PBMCs), sampled when the disease was refractory, from a patient treated with antithyroid drugs. The sequence was collected from a female donor with Graves disease. The rearrangement links TRBV7-2 to TRBJ1-1, with D uncertain. In DNA form, the CDR3 reads TGTGCCAGCAGCTTAACACGTATGAACACTGAAGCTTTCTTT. This sequence encodes CASSLTRMNTEAFF. Combining the CDR3 with reference TRBV7-2 and TRBJ1-1 gives the whole variable domain GAGVSQSPSNKVTEKGKDVELRCDPISGHTALYWYRQSLGQGLEFLIYFQGNSAPDKSGLPSDRFSAERTGGSVSTLTIQRTQQEDSAVYLCASSLTRMNTEAFFGQGTRLTVV.